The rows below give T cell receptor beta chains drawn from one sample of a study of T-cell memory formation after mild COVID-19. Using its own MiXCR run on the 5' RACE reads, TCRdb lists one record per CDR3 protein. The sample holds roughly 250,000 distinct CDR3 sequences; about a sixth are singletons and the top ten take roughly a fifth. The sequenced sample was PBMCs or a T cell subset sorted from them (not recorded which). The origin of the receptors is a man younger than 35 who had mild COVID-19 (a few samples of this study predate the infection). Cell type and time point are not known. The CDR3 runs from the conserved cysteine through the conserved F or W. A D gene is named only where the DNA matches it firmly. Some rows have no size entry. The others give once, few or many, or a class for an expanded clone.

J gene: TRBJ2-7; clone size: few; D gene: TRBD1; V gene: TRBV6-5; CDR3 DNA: TGTGCCAGCAGTTACTCGATTATCGGACAGGGGTTCTACGAGCAGTACTTC; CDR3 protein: CASSYSIIGQGFYEQYF
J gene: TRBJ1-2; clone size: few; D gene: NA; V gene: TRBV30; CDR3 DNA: TGTGCCTGGAGTGTACAGGAGGGCACTGGCTACACCTTC; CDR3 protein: CAWSVQEGTGYTF
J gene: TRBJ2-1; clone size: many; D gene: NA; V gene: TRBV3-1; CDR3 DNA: TGTGCCAGCAGCCGAGAGTGGGGCCTCGGTGAGCAGTTCTTC; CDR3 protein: CASSREWGLGEQFF
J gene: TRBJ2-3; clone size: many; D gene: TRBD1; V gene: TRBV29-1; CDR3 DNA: TGCAGCGCTACGACAGGGGGAACCAATACGCAGTATTTT; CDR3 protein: CSATTGGTNTQYF
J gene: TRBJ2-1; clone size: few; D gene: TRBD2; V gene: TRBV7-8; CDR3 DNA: TGTGCCAGCAGCTTAGCTCTAGCGGGGGGCCGCCGGGTATACAATGAGCAGTTCTTC; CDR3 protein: CASSLALAGGRRVYNEQFF
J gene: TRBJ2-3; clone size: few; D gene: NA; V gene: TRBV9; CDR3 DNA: TGTGCCAGCAGCGTAGATCCGATTACAGATACGCAGTATTTT; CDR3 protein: CASSVDPITDTQYF
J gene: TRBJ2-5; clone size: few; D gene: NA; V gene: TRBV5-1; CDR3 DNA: TGCGCCAGCAGTCGGGACGGCCAAGAGACCCAGTACTTC; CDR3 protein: CASSRDGQETQYF
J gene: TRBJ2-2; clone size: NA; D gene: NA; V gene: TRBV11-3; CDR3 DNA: TGTGCCAGCAGTCCTAGGGGGGGTACGGCCGGGGAGCTGTTTTTT; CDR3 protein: CASSPRGGTAGELFF
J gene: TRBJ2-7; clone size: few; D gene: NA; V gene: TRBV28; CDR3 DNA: TGTGCCAGCAAGGGCTACTACTACGAGCAGTACTTC; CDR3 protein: CASKGYYYEQYF
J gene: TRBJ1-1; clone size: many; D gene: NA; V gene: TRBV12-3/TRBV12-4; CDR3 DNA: TGTGCCAGCAGTTGGCTGCAGGACACTGAAGCTTTCTTT; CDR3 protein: CASSWLQDTEAFF
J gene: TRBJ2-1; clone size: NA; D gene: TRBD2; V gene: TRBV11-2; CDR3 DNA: TGTGCCAGCAGCTCCGTAGCGGGGGCTTACAATGAGCAGTTCTTC; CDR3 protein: CASSSVAGAYNEQFF
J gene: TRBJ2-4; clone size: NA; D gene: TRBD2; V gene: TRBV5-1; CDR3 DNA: TGCGCCAGCAGCCCGGGACTAGCGGGGGCCAACATTCAGTACTTC; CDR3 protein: CASSPGLAGANIQYF
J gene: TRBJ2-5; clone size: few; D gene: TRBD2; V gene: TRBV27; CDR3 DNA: TGTGCCAGCAGTTTTACTAGCGGGCTAAAGATCGGGACCCAGTACTTC; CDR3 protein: CASSFTSGLKIGTQYF
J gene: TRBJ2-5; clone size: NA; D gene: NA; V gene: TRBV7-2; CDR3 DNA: TGTGCCAGCAGCTTAGTTGGGGTGCAAGAGACCCAGTACTTC; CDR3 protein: CASSLVGVQETQYF
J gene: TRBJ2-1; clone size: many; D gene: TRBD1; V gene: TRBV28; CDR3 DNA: TGTGCCAGCAGGGCTACAGGGGGCGGTGAGCAGTTCTTC; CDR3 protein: CASRATGGGEQFF
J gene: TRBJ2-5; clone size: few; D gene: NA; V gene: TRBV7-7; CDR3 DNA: TGTGCCAGCAGGGGGGGGCCCTTGGGGACCCAGTACTTC; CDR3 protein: CASRGGPLGTQYF
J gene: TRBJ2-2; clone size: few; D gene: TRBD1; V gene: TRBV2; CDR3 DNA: TGTGCCAGCAGAGGGACAGGGGATATAGGCGGGGAGCTGTTTTTT; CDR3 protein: CASRGTGDIGGELFF
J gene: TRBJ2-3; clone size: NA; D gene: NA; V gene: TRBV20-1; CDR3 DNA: TGCAGTGCTCGGAGGCCGGGGGTCTCAGATACGCAGTATTTT; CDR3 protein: CSARRPGVSDTQYF
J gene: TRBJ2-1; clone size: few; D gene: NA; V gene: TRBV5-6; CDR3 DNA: TGTGCCAGCAGCTTGGAGGACCTGAATGAGCAGTTCTTC; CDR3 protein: CASSLEDLNEQFF
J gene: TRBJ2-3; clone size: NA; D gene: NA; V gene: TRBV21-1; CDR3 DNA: TGTGCCAGTCCAAGGCGATTTAGCACAGATACGCAGTATTTT; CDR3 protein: CASPRRFSTDTQYF
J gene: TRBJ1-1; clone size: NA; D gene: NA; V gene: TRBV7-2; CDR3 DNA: TGTGCCAGCAGCTTACGGGGTGGGGACACTGAAGCTTTCTTT; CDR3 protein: CASSLRGGDTEAFF
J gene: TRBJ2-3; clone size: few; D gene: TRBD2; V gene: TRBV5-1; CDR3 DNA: TGCGCCAGCAGCCCCCGGACTAGCGGGGCAGATACGCAGTATTTT; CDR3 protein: CASSPRTSGADTQYF
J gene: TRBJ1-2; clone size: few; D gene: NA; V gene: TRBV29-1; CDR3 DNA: TGCAGCGTCGAAACCTCTGGGGGAGGCTATGGCTACACCTTC; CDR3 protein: CSVETSGGGYGYTF
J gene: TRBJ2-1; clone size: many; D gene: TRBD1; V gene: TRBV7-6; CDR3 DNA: TGTGCCAGCAGCTTCGGACAGGGCTCCTACAATGAGCAGTTCTTC; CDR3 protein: CASSFGQGSYNEQFF
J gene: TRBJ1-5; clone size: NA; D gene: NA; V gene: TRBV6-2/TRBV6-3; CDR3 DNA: TGTGCCAGCAGTTTGGGACTCCATAGCAATCAGCCCCAGCATTTT; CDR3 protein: CASSLGLHSNQPQHF